These 14 T cell receptor beta chains came from one sample sequenced in a study of Ad26.COV2.S vaccination and SARS-CoV-2 variants. TCRdb's table, derived via immunoSEQ multiplex PCR, lists solely in-frame clones and lacks some. The table lists about 320,000 clones, 85% to 90% of them singletons, with more than 1.5% in the top ten. Described treatment: over 15 received Ad26.COV2.S at low or high dose, single or two shots; 5 received placebo; per-sample allocation not given. Sampling took place 63 days after the first vaccine or placebo injection. The specimen comprised peripheral blood, sampled in a trial of Ad26.COV2.S vaccine versus placebo. These receptors were obtained from a person aged 18-65 years who received the Ad26.COV2.S COVID-19 vaccine or a placebo.

This sequence joins TRBV28 and TRBJ1-2, with TRBD1 identical over 7 bases. This CDR3 region has 12 residues. With V trimmed by 6 bases and J by 5 bases, 3 bases remained unmatched. CDR1 and CDR2 from the germline V gene are MDHEN and SYDVKM. CDR3 region: CASRTGEYGYTF. In nucleotides, the CDR3 is TGTGCCAGCAGAACAGGGGAATATGGCTACACCTTC.

CDR3 protein: CASSLGLYSQANSPLHF. The CDR3 nucleotides are TGCGCCAGCAGCTTGGGATTGTACTCCCAAGCAAATTCACCCCTCCACTTT. The V and J genes are TRBV5-1 and TRBJ1-6; D gene unclear. V lost 0 bases and J lost 7, with 17 bases in between. Germline CDR1 is SGHRS and CDR2 is YFSETQ. The CDR3 is made up of 17 amino acids. The variable domain in full, completed from reference TRBV5-1 and TRBJ1-6, reads KAGVTQTPRYLIKTRGQQVTLSCSPISGHRSVSWYQQTPGQGLQFLFEYFSETQRNKGNFPGRFSGRQFSNSRSEMNVSTLELGDSALYLCASSLGLYSQANSPLHFGNGTRLTVT.

V and J are TRBV21-1 and TRBJ2-1; the DNA was not compared with TRBD2, the D call given in the table. TRBV21-1 is recorded as a pseudogene. This CDR3 has 14 residues. The CDR3 sequence is CASSNRGGYNEQFF. In DNA, the CDR3 is TGTGCCAGCAGCAATCGGGGGGGCTACAATGAGCAGTTCTTC.

This chain connects TRBV7-9 to TRBJ2-1, with TRBD1 identical over 8 bases. Germline CDR1 reads SEHNR; CDR2 reads FQNEAQ (reference sequence). This CDR3 has 15 residues. Trimming took 4 bases from V and 3 from J; bases not matched to a gene: 5. The CDR3 protein is CASSSPGQVYNEQFF. CDR3 sequence (DNA): TGTGCCAGCAGCTCACCGGGACAGGTCTACAATGAGCAGTTCTTC.

This clone was counted once. V is TRBV6-4 and J is TRBJ2-6; TRBD1 agrees at 7 bases. The V gene end was trimmed by 4 bases and the J gene end by 1 base; junction bases not matched to a gene: 7. CDR1 is MRHNA, CDR2 SNTAGT, per germline. CDR3 length: 17 amino acids. CDR3 sequence reads: CASSATGARSGANVLTF. Here the CDR3 DNA reads TGTGCCAGCAGTGCCACAGGGGCTCGGTCTGGGGCCAACGTCCTGACTTTC.

The V and J genes are TRBV4-3 and TRBJ1-2; D is unresolved. Trimming left V 2 bases short and J 0 bases short, with 10 bases between. CDR1 is LGHNA, CDR2 YSLEER, per germline. The CDR3 loop spans 15 amino acids. CDR3 in DNA: TGCGCCAGCAGCCAACCAGACATTCCTAACTATGGCTACACCTTC. Translation: CASSQPDIPNYGYTF.

The chain links TRBV6-5 to TRBJ2-5; 7 nucleotides align to TRBD2. Germline CDR1 reads MNHEY; CDR2 reads SVGAGI. The CDR3 runs to 16 residues. V gave up 0 bases and J gave up 2 bases; unmatched junction bases: 6. This CDR3 is CASSYSAGGGQETQYF. CDR3 in DNA: TGTGCCAGCAGTTACTCGGCTGGCGGGGGTCAAGAGACCCAGTACTTC.

The CDR3 region is CASSQFGQGRISSGYTF. The CDR3 nucleotides read TGCGCCAGCAGCCAATTTGGGCAGGGGCGGATCTCGAGTGGCTACACCTTC. The gene calls are TRBV4-1 and TRBJ1-2; TRBD1 might be the D (6 bases). In germline, CDR1 is MGHRA, CDR2 YSYEKL. CDR3 length: 17 residues. V lost 2 bases and J 7 bases, leaving 23 bases between the germline ends.

The chain links TRBV10-3 to TRBJ1-1; 11 positions agree with TRBD1. This CDR3 is built from 14 residues. The V gene end was trimmed by 7 bases and the J gene end by 3 bases; junction bases not matched to a gene: 4. CDR1 is ENHRY, CDR2 SYGVKD, per germline. CDR3: CAITDRGRDTEAFF. The CDR3 DNA reads TGTGCCATCACGGACAGGGGGCGGGACACTGAAGCTTTCTTT.

The rearrangement uses TRBV7-3 and TRBJ1-4; D possibly corresponds to TRBD1 (6 bases). Germline V gene lookup returns CDR1 SGHTA and CDR2 FQGTGA. V dropped 8 bases and J dropped 4 bases, with 23 bases sitting between them. The CDR3 loop spans 17 amino acids. The CDR3 spells CASPSGGRGAFNEKLFF. The CDR3 DNA reads as TGTGCCAGCCCCTCCGGGGGAAGGGGGGCCTTTAATGAAAAACTGTTTTTT.

This chain links TRBV4-3 with TRBJ2-3; 11 bases fit TRBD1. The CDR3 loop spans 18 amino acids. J was trimmed by 5 bases and V by 1 base; bases with no gene match: 11. The germline CDR1 and CDR2 sequences are LGHNA and YSLEER. The CDR3 reads CASSQGQDRGPRVDTQYF. CDR3 nucleotide sequence: TGCGCCAGCAGCCAAGGTCAGGACAGGGGGCCTAGAGTAGATACGCAGTATTTT.

V gene TRBV12-3 or TRBV12-4 combines with J gene TRBJ2-1, with 10 bases fitting TRBD2. Trimming removed 9 bases from V and 6 bases from J; junction bases left unmatched: 5. There are 13 residues in the CDR3. The CDR3 protein is CASLAGDFNEQFF. CDR3 bases: TGTGCCAGTCTAGCGGGGGACTTCAATGAGCAGTTCTTC.

J is TRBJ1-1 and V is TRBV20-1; unclear D gene. From germline, CDR1 is DFQATT and CDR2 SNEGSKA (reference sequence). The CDR3 is 11 residues long. The ends were cut back, 6 bases at V and 3 bases at J, with 8 bases in the middle. The CDR3 nucleotides read TGCAGTGCCGATAAGGACACTGAAGCTTTCTTT. Translation: CSADKDTEAFF.

The CDR3 spells CASSQSQGAALYNSPLHF. The CDR3 DNA reads as TGCGCCAGCAGTCAATCACAGGGGGCTGCTCTCTATAATTCACCCCTCCACTTT. The chain couples TRBV23-1 to TRBJ1-6, with TRBD1 matching over 9 bases. TRBV23-1 is an ORF, and what it does is uncertain. CDR3 size: 18 residues. V was pared by 0 bases and J by 3 bases, with 6 bases of the junction left unmatched.